The 27 T cell receptor beta chains presented below share a single source sample, sequenced in a study of blood T cell repertoires in COVID-19. Only in-frame clones appear in the TCRdb table, and some are missing; sequencing was by immunoSEQ multiplex PCR. The sample has approximately 26,000 clones, 60% to 85% seen once. The material sequenced was peripheral blood. The receptors were gathered from a man older than 75 with active or convalescent COVID-19.

This clone was picked up one time. This chain connects TRBV5-8 to TRBJ1-2; 7 bases fit TRBD1. From germline, CDR1 is SGHTS and CDR2 YDEGEE. This CDR3 has 12 amino acids. With 3 bases clipped from V and 7 bases from J, the junction kept 3 bases outside the gene matches. CDR3 sequence (DNA): TGTGCCAGCAGCTCCGGACAGGTTGGCTACACCTTC. Protein: CASSSGQVGYTF.

This chain uses TRBV29-1 with TRBJ1-1, with 7 bases lining up with TRBD1. The ends lost 2 bases at V and 0 bases at J; junction bases unmatched: 6. The CDR3 consists of 15 residues. Germline loops: CDR1 SQVTM, CDR2 ANQGSEA. The chain's CDR3 is CSVERVGTVNTEAFF. CDR3 sequence (DNA): TGCAGCGTTGAAAGGGTAGGGACAGTGAACACTGAAGCTTTCTTT.

This chain links TRBV6-5 with TRBJ1-2; 9 bases match TRBD1. This CDR3 is 14 amino acids long. Germline CDR1 MNHEY, CDR2 SVGAGI. The trim removed 5 bases at V and 4 bases at J, leaving 5 bases unmatched. CDR3 nucleotides: TGTGCCAGCAGTACCTACAGGGGGCCCTATGGCTACACCTTC. Translation gives CASSTYRGPYGYTF.

The chain uses TRBV19 and TRBJ1-6; 9 bases fit TRBD1. From germline, CDR1 is LNHDA and CDR2 SQIVND (reference sequence). This CDR3 is built from 15 residues. With 4 bases clipped from V and 6 bases from J, the junction kept 4 bases outside the gene matches. CDR3 nucleotide sequence: TGTGCCAGTAGTAACCTGGGACAGGGTAATTCACCCCTCCACTTT. It is translated as CASSNLGQGNSPLHF.

The V gene is TRBV5-1, the J gene TRBJ2-7; 7 nucleotides line up with TRBD1. The germline gives CDR1 SGHRS, CDR2 YFSETQ. The trim removed 5 bases at V and 3 bases at J, leaving 11 bases unmatched. This CDR3 has 15 amino acids. The CDR3: CASRPTGNLVYEQYF. The DNA for the CDR3 is TGCGCCAGCAGGCCGACAGGGAACCTAGTCTACGAGCAGTACTTC.

The chain links TRBV5-6 to TRBJ2-7; D is undetermined. The CDR3 covers 12 residues. Germline lookup yields CDR1 SGHDT and CDR2 YYEEEE. Trimming cost V 3 bases and J 1 base, with 5 bases left between them. The CDR3 is CASSSRSYEQYF. CDR3 in DNA: TGTGCCAGCAGCTCGCGGTCCTACGAGCAGTACTTC.

V is TRBV9 and J is TRBJ2-5, with TRBD1 matching over 9 bases. V lost 1 base and J lost 5; bases outside the gene matches: 6. This CDR3 has 15 residues. Germline-derived CDR1 and CDR2 are SGDLS and YYNGEE. CDR3 in amino acids: CASSVRDRVIETQYF. As DNA, the CDR3 is TGTGCCAGCAGCGTACGGGACAGGGTCATCGAGACCCAGTACTTC. Based on the CDR3 plus reference TRBV9 and TRBJ2-5, the full variable domain is DSGVTQTPKHLITATGQRVTLRCSPRSGDLSVYWYQQSLDQGLQFLIQYYNGEERAKGNILERFSAQQFPDLHSELNLSSLELGDSALYFCASSVRDRVIETQYFGPGTRLLVL.

CDR3 nucleotides: TGTGCCAGCAGCCCTCAACGCTCGGGGTTCGATGCGGAGACCCAGTACTTC. It translates to CASSPQRSGFDAETQYF. The genes are TRBV3-1 (or the pseudogene TRBV3-2) and TRBJ2-5; D is possibly TRBD2 (5 bases). Germline V gene lookup returns CDR1 LGHDT and CDR2 YNNKEL (reference sequence). V was shortened by 4 bases and J by 5 bases, with 23 bases between the two germline ends. The CDR3 sequence is 17 residues long.

The chain combines TRBV12-3 or TRBV12-4 with TRBJ2-2; TRBD2 might be the D (5 bases). This CDR3 comprises 12 residues. With 6 bases removed from V and 7 bases from J, the gap between germline ends came to 9 bases. The CDR3 DNA reads as TGTGCCAGCAGGCTAGCTAACGGGGAGCTGTTTTTT. It codes for CASRLANGELFF.

The chain carries TRBV7-9 and TRBJ1-2; D is uncertain. V was trimmed by 4 bases and J by 5 bases, leaving 20 bases between them. Germline V gives CDR1 SEHNR, CDR2 FQNEAQ (reference sequence). This CDR3 comprises 16 residues. The CDR3 DNA reads TGTGCCAGCAGCTCCATGGGTCGGGGTCCCGCTTATGGCTACACCTTC. Translating gives CASSSMGRGPAYGYTF. Based on the CDR3 plus reference TRBV7-9 and TRBJ1-2, the full variable domain is DTGVSQNPRHKITKRGQNVTFRCDPISEHNRLYWYRQTLGQGPEFLTYFQNEAQLEKSRLLSDRFSAERPKGSFSTLEIQRTEQGDSAMYLCASSSMGRGPAYGYTFGSGTRLTVV.

This clone was counted a few times. The rearrangement links TRBV4-1 to TRBJ1-2; 8 bases map to TRBD1. CDR3 length: 13 residues. V was pared by 4 bases and J by 8 bases, with 6 bases of the junction left unmatched. CDR1 and CDR2 from the germline V gene are MGHRA and YSYEKL. The CDR3 sequence is CASSPQGAQGYTF. The CDR3, as DNA: TGCGCCAGCAGCCCCCAGGGGGCGCAGGGCTACACCTTC.

J is TRBJ1-2 and V is TRBV27; the match to TRBD1 covers 11 bases. The CDR3 runs 13 residues. Trimming took 5 bases from V and 7 from J; bases not matched to a gene: 3. Germline lookup yields CDR1 MNHEY and CDR2 SMNVEV (reference sequence). The DNA of the CDR3 is TGTGCCAGCAGTGGACAGGGGGCGCTTGGCTACACCTTC. Encoded protein: CASSGQGALGYTF.

This chain joins TRBV9 and TRBJ1-4; the match to TRBD1 covers 8 bases. With 2 bases clipped from V and 0 bases from J, the junction kept 3 bases outside the gene matches. Germline assignment: CDR1 SGDLS and CDR2 YYNGEE. The CDR3 runs to 16 residues. CDR3 sequence (DNA): TGTGCCAGCAGCGTTTCAGGGGGCACAACTAATGAAAAACTGTTTTTT. The encoded protein is CASSVSGGTTNEKLFF.

The chain is built from TRBV18 and TRBJ1-6, with 8 nucleotides matching TRBD1. Per the germline V gene, CDR1 is KGHSH and CDR2 is LQKENI. V shed 2 bases and J 4 bases; nucleotides not matched to a gene: 13. This CDR3 region has 19 residues. CDR3 DNA sequence: TGTGCCAGCTCACCATTCAGTTTGGGACAGGACAGTTATAATTCACCCCTCCACTTT. Protein product: CASSPFSLGQDSYNSPLHF.

V gene TRBV9 combines with J gene TRBJ1-2, with D possibly being TRBD1 (6 bases). The V and J ends lost 0 bases and 4 bases respectively, with 16 bases between them. The CDR3 spans 16 residues. The germline V gene has CDR1 SGDLS and CDR2 YYNGEE. The CDR3 DNA follows: TGTGCCAGCAGCGTAGATGATCGGGGGGCAATCTATGGCTACACCTTC. Amino acids: CASSVDDRGAIYGYTF.

J is TRBJ1-1 and V is TRBV5-5; D not resolved. Germline CDR1 and CDR2: SGHKS and YYEKEE (reference sequence). The germline V and J ends were trimmed by 4 bases and 5 bases, with 21 bases remaining between them. The CDR3 runs 16 residues. The CDR3 region is CASSPDNTLRGTEAFF. DNA for the CDR3: TGTGCCAGCAGCCCGGATAACACCCTCCGAGGAACTGAAGCTTTCTTT.

The J gene is TRBJ2-7, the V gene TRBV28; 10 bases align to TRBD1. Germline V gene data show CDR1 as MDHEN and CDR2 as SYDVKM. The V gene end was trimmed by 3 bases and the J gene end by 3 bases; junction bases not matched to a gene: 2. This CDR3 is built from 14 residues. The CDR3 DNA sequence: TGTGCCAGCAGTTTGTGGACAGGGGGCTACGAGCAGTACTTC. Translated: CASSLWTGGYEQYF.

The chain couples TRBV4-3 to TRBJ1-2; 7 nucleotides align to TRBD1. The germline V gene has CDR1 LGHNA and CDR2 YSLEER. V was clipped by 0 bases and J by 9 bases; unmatched bases: 10. The CDR3 has 15 residues. The CDR3 sequence: CASSQDRAGGRRYTF. The CDR3 region has the DNA TGCGCCAGCAGCCAAGATCGGGCAGGGGGAAGGCGCTACACCTTC.

The gene calls are TRBV5-1 and TRBJ2-2; 7 bases line up with TRBD2. The junction had 3 bases not matched to a gene; V was cut back by 0 bases and J by 1 base. This CDR3 is 16 amino acids long. CDR1 SGHRS and CDR2 YFSETQ come from the germline V gene. The CDR3 DNA reads as TGCGCCAGCAGCTTGGTAATAGCGGGGAACACCGGGGAGCTGTTTTTT. It yields the protein CASSLVIAGNTGELFF.

This sequence joins TRBV5-1 and TRBJ2-3, with TRBD1 matching 7 bases. The J segment lost 3 bases and the V segment lost 0 bases, leaving 1 base of the junction unmatched. CDR3 length: 14 amino acids. Germline V gene lookup returns CDR1 SGHRS and CDR2 YFSETQ. In nucleotides, the CDR3 is TGCGCCAGCAGCTTGGGGGACAGTACAGATACGCAGTATTTT. This gives the protein CASSLGDSTDTQYF.

The rearrangement joins TRBV7-9 to TRBJ2-5, with 7 bases matching TRBD1. The ends lost 1 base at V and 4 bases at J; junction bases unmatched: 3. The germline V gene has CDR1 SEHNR and CDR2 FQNEAQ (reference sequence). CDR3 size: 14 residues. In nucleotides, the CDR3 is TGTGCCAGCAGCTTAGATTCAGGGGGAGAGACCCAGTACTTC. It codes for CASSLDSGGETQYF.

The chain couples TRBV29-1 to TRBJ2-5; D might be TRBD2 (6 bases). The germline V gene has CDR1 SQVTM and CDR2 ANQGSEA. The CDR3 extends over 14 amino acids. Trimming stripped 6 bases from V and 3 bases from J, with 17 bases between. Here the CDR3 reads CSVVFGAGKETQYF. The CDR3 region has the DNA TGCAGCGTCGTGTTCGGGGCGGGGAAAGAGACCCAGTACTTC.

The CDR3 DNA follows: TGTGCCAGCAGCTTGGACACAAAAAGCACAGATACGCAGTATTTT. Residues: CASSLDTKSTDTQYF. V gene TRBV5-4 combines with J gene TRBJ2-3; no definite D call. The CDR3 covers 15 residues. Germline V gene data show CDR1 as SGHNT and CDR2 as YYREEE (reference sequence). The V end lost 0 bases, the J end lost 0 bases, and 8 bases lay between the germline ends.

On this clone: Relative to the germline gene, one junction end is altered; a read error may explain this. The chain uses TRBV25-1 and TRBJ2-7, with TRBD2 as a possible D gene (5 bases). CDR1 is MGHDK and CDR2 is SYGVNS in the germline V gene. The CDR3 extends over 14 amino acids. CDR3 nucleotide sequence: TGTGCCAGCAGTGAAAACGATTGGCGAGCGGAAGGGCACTTC. Amino acid sequence: CASSENDWRAEGHF.

The V and J genes are TRBV28 and TRBJ1-2, with D perhaps TRBD1 (6 bases). Germline lookup yields CDR1 MDHEN and CDR2 SYDVKM. Trimming shortened V by 1 base and J by 7 bases, and 10 bases separated the two germline ends. This CDR3 comprises 13 residues. The CDR3 reads CASSLSGEGGYTF. In DNA form, the CDR3 reads TGTGCCAGCAGTTTATCAGGGGAGGGTGGCTACACCTTC.

CDR3 sequence reads: CASSLPWERGKTQYF. The CDR3, as DNA: TGTGCCAGCAGCTTACCATGGGAGCGGGGAAAGACCCAGTACTTC. This chain connects TRBV11-2 to TRBJ2-5, with 7 bases fitting TRBD2. The germline V gene encodes CDR1 SGHAT and CDR2 FQNNGV. V was pared by 2 bases and J by 6 bases, with 9 bases of the junction left unmatched. The length of the CDR3 is 15 residues.

The chain joins TRBV7-3 to TRBJ2-1, with 8 bases that match TRBD2. The germline V gene has CDR1 SGHTA and CDR2 FQGTGA. The CDR3 spans 15 residues. The ends lost 5 bases at V and 7 bases at J; junction bases unmatched: 10. The CDR3: CASSPSGGRINEQFF. The CDR3 DNA follows: TGTGCCAGCAGCCCAAGCGGGGGTCGTATTAATGAGCAGTTCTTC.